This T cell receptor (beta chain) was sequenced in a study of cytomegalovirus exposure and HLA in healthy donors. With V trimmed by 5 bases and J by 4 bases, 4 bases remained unmatched. Germline V gene lookup returns CDR1 MNHEY and CDR2 SVGAGI. The length of the CDR3 is 14 residues. PCR was performed using 60 Vbeta and 13 Jbeta primers. Authors' processing steps: In a later analysis, the count reached 80 million or so unique TCR beta chains, with approximately 11 million shared. The repertoire was sequenced with immunoSEQ multiplex PCR; TCRdb's copy has only in-frame clones and lacks some. D and trimming were read from the DNA, whereas the V and J calls and clone size are those reported in that table. The data hold around 99,000 clones, with just under 70% observed a single time.

The chain combines TRBV6-5 with TRBJ1-5; 8 positions match TRBD1. This receptor was obtained from a woman aged 70-85 years in good health and CMV-seropositive. The sequenced material came from PBMCs. CDR3: CASSTGGKNQPQHF. CDR3 sequence (DNA): TGTGCCAGCAGTACAGGGGGAAAGAATCAGCCCCAGCATTTT.